This entry lists 27 T cell receptor beta chains sequenced from one sample in a study of T cell clonality in common variable immunodeficiency. Assay used: immunoSEQ multiplex PCR; TCRdb lists only in-frame clones, some missing. This sample includes around 39,000 clones with no singletons; its ten biggest clones take up 0.95%. Sequencing used peripheral blood mononuclear cells. All receptors derive from a person aged 18 to 70 in good health.

This clone was seen more than once but under ten times. The read stops 3 residues short of the end of the CDR3; the missing end is completed from the germline J gene. The rearrangement links TRBV7-2 to TRBJ2-7; TRBD2 matches at 8 bases. Germline-derived CDR1 and CDR2 are SGHTA and FQGNSA. The CDR3 covers 14 residues. V lost 4 bases, J lost 1 base, and 3 bases stayed unmatched. The covered CDR3 bases are TGTGCCAGCAGCTCTAGCGGGTCGTCCTACGAG. Protein product: CASSSSGSSYE. The entire CDR3 reads CASSSSGSSYEQYF.

This clone occurred many times. The CDR3 end lies 3 residues beyond the end of the read and is filled in from the germline J gene. The chain recombines TRBV5-5 with TRBJ2-7, with TRBD2 as a possible D gene (6 bases). Deletions cut 0 bases from V and 3 bases from J, with 13 bases between. This CDR3 has 15 amino acids. From germline, CDR1 is SGHKS and CDR2 YYEKEE (reference sequence). The covered CDR3 bases are TGTGCCAGCAGCTTGGCGGCGGGGTCTCTCTACGAG. It yields the protein CASSLAAGSLYE. The CDR3 in full is CASSLAAGSLYEQYF. Filled out from reference TRBV5-5 and TRBJ2-7, the complete variable domain reads DAGVTQSPTHLIKTRGQQVTLRCSPISGHKSVSWYQQVLGQGPQFIFQYYEKEERGRGNFPDRFSARQFPNYSSELNVNALLLGDSALYLCASSLAAGSLYEQYFGPGTRLTVT.

This clone was counted at least ten times. The sequence runs out 3 residues before the end of the CDR3; the remainder is reconstructed from the germline J gene. The V call is TRBV19, the J call TRBJ2-4, with D possibly matching TRBD2 (6 bases). V was shortened by 3 bases and J by 6 bases, with 18 bases between the two germline ends. Germline assignment: CDR1 LNHDA and CDR2 SQIVND (reference sequence). This CDR3 has 16 amino acids. CDR3 amino acids: CASSIKGVGGLNIQYF. The CDR3 DNA, read in part, is TGTGCCAGTAGTATTAAAGGAGTCGGGGGACTAAACATT. Together with reference TRBV19 and TRBJ2-4, the CDR3 gives the full variable domain: DGGITQSPKYLFRKEGQNVTLSCEQNLNHDAMYWYRQDPGQGLRLIYYSQIVNDFQKGDIAEGYSVSREKKESFPLTVTSAQKNPTAFYLCASSIKGVGGLNIQYFGAGTRLSVL.

The sample holds many counts of this clone. Read sequence stops 3 residues before the CDR3 end, and the germline J gene provides the missing end. The chain has TRBV20-1 and TRBJ2-5; 8 bases are shared with TRBD1. The V and J ends lost 0 bases and 3 bases, in that order; junction bases with no gene match: 12. There are 17 residues in the CDR3. Germline assignment: CDR1 DFQATT and CDR2 SNEGSKA (reference sequence). The part of the CDR3 DNA that was read is TGCAGTGCTAGAGATGTTTTCCAGGGGGCTTTCGAAGAGACC. It translates to CSARDVFQGAFEET. The whole CDR3 protein is CSARDVFQGAFEETQYF.

This clone has ten or more counts. The read is 3 residues too short to cover the CDR3 end, so that end is filled in from the germline J gene. The chain carries TRBV7-6 and TRBJ1-1; 9 bases match TRBD1. Losses at the gene ends were 4 bases for V and 4 bases for J; bases not matched to a gene: 4. Germline V gene lookup returns CDR1 SGHVS and CDR2 FNYEAQ. The CDR3 sequence is 14 residues long. The CDR3 reads CASSSEQGATEAFF. CDR3 DNA, as far as it was read: TGTGCCAGCAGCTCCGAACAGGGGGCCACTGAA.

This clone was recorded many times. The DNA ends 3 residues before the CDR3 does, and the rest of the CDR3 is filled in from the germline J gene. V gene TRBV5-1 combines with J gene TRBJ1-1; D might be TRBD1 (6 bases). Germline CDR1 reads SGHRS; CDR2 reads YFSETQ. This CDR3 region has 15 residues. V was pared by 0 bases and J by 4 bases, with 13 bases between. CDR3 residues: CASSLETEGVTEAFF. The sequenced part of the CDR3 DNA is TGCGCCAGCAGCTTGGAGACAGAGGGGGTCACTGAA.

This clone appeared many times. One end of the junction is discordant with germline, which a read error may explain. The DNA read from the CDR3 is TGCGCCAGCAGCCACCGGATGAGAGGCGGGAGGGATTACAATGAG. This sequence encodes CASSHRMRGGRDYNE. The entire CDR3 sequence reads CASSHRMRGGRDYNEQFF. The chain links TRBV4-2 to TRBJ2-1, with 9 bases aligning to TRBD2. The CDR3 end is not reached by the read, which stops 3 residues before it; the germline J gene fills it in. Germline CDR1 LGHNA, CDR2 YNFKEQ. The CDR3 is 18 residues long.

This clone was detected many times. The read halts 3 residues ahead of the CDR3 end, with the missing end drawn from the germline J gene. This chain joins TRBV19 and TRBJ2-7, with 11 bases lining up with TRBD1. The CDR3 covers 15 residues. Germline lookup yields CDR1 LNHDA and CDR2 SQIVND (reference sequence). V gave up 6 bases and J gave up 3 bases; unmatched junction bases: 7. Here the CDR3 reads CASRTGTGGVYEQYF. The sequenced CDR3 bases are TGTGCCAGTAGGACCGGGACAGGGGGTGTCTACGAG.

The table lists this clone with many counts. Coverage ceases 3 residues before the CDR3 finishes, and the germline J gene fills in the end. The J gene is TRBJ2-1, the V gene TRBV6-1; D is unresolved. Per the germline V gene, CDR1 is MNHNS and CDR2 is SASEGT. This CDR3 has 13 residues. Trimming stripped 1 base from V and 6 bases from J, with 7 bases between. The covered CDR3 bases are TGTGCCAGCAGTGAAGGACTGAGCAATGAG. It is translated as CASSEGLSNE. From start to end, the CDR3 is CASSEGLSNEQFF.

This clone was observed many times. The CDR3 end lies 3 residues beyond the end of the read and is filled in from the germline J gene. The chain joins TRBV12-5 to TRBJ1-1; TRBD1 is a possible D gene (6 bases). The CDR3 sequence is 14 residues long. Trimming took off 2 bases at V and 7 bases at J, with 14 bases between the two ends. Per germline, CDR1 LGHNT and CDR2 FRNRAP. The part of the CDR3 DNA that was read is TGTGCTAGTGGTTTGAAGGGGGTGAGAGGTGAA. It translates to CASGLKGVRGE. The complete CDR3 reads CASGLKGVRGEAFF.

This clone was counted at least ten times. The sequenced fragment ends 3 residues before the CDR3 boundary, so the rest is inferred from the germline J gene. This rearrangement joins TRBV2 to TRBJ2-7; perhaps TRBD1 as D (6 bases). The CDR3 has 13 amino acids. The V end was cut by 8 bases, the J end by 3 bases, with 14 bases between. Looked up from germline, CDR1 is SNHLY and CDR2 is FYNNEI. The CDR3 protein is CASGRDIYYEQYF. The DNA read from the CDR3 is TGTGCCAGCGGCCGGGACATCTACTACGAG.

Many counts were recorded for this clone. Sequencing ends 3 residues short of the CDR3 end; the germline J gene provides the rest. The genes are TRBV30 and TRBJ1-2; 8 nucleotides match TRBD1. The CDR3 is 11 residues long. V trimming: 3 bases; J trimming: 7 bases; junction bases outside the gene matches: 1. CDR1 and CDR2 from the germline V gene are GTSNPN and SVGIG (reference sequence). The CDR3 is CAWRDRGGYTF. The CDR3 DNA, read in part, is TGTGCCTGGAGAGACAGGGGTGGC.

Ten or more counts support this clone. Read coverage stops 3 residues before the CDR3 terminus; the germline J gene supplies the remainder. The genes are TRBV2 and TRBJ1-5; unclear D gene. The CDR3 contains 16 residues. The germline V and J ends were trimmed by 8 bases and 1 base, with 18 bases remaining between them. Germline CDR1 SNHLY, CDR2 FYNNEI. CDR3 sequence: CASAPTGLVSNQPQHF. The CDR3 bases that were read are TGTGCCAGCGCCCCGACGGGTCTTGTAAGCAATCAGCCC.

In this sample, this clone turned up many times. The missing CDR3 end, 3 residues past where the read stops, is filled in from the germline J gene. The rearrangement joins TRBV20-1 to TRBJ1-2, with D perhaps matching TRBD1 (6 bases). CDR3 size: 16 residues. V was pared by 1 base and J by 7 bases, with 22 bases between. The germline V gene has CDR1 DFQATT and CDR2 SNEGSKA (reference sequence). The CDR3 sequence: CSARGSGTSSSSGYTF. The DNA read from the CDR3 is TGCAGTGCTAGAGGCTCAGGGACAAGTTCAAGTAGTGGC.

This clone was counted at least ten times. The read finishes 3 residues shy of the CDR3 end, and the germline J gene is used to complete it. The chain uses TRBV10-3 and TRBJ1-4; D might be TRBD1 (5 bases). The CDR3 runs to 13 residues. Germline values: CDR1 ENHRY, CDR2 SYGVKD. With 5 bases removed from V and 4 bases from J, the gap between germline ends came to 8 bases. CDR3 region: CAISRQLNEKLFF. The sequenced part of the CDR3 DNA is TGTGCCATCAGTCGACAGCTTAATGAAAAA.

This clone has a count of ten or more. Read sequence stops 3 residues before the CDR3 end, and the germline J gene provides the missing end. The rearrangement uses TRBV5-1 and TRBJ2-1; tentative D call: TRBD2 (6 bases). Germline V lookup: CDR1 SGHRS, CDR2 YFSETQ. The CDR3 length is 15 residues. Trimming took off 1 base at V and 8 bases at J, with 16 bases between the two ends. The CDR3 protein is CASSLMTRSIHEQFF. The sequenced CDR3 bases are TGCGCCAGCAGCTTGATGACTAGATCTATCCATGAG.

This clone has ten or more counts. The read is 3 residues too short to cover the CDR3 end, so that end is filled in from the germline J gene. The chain is built from TRBV11-3 and TRBJ1-6, with TRBD1 as a possible D gene (6 bases). This CDR3 spans 15 amino acids. Per germline, CDR1 SGHNT and CDR2 YENEEA. The V end lost 5 bases, the J end lost 3 bases, and 11 bases lay between the germline ends. The part of the CDR3 DNA that was read is TGTGCCAGCAGCCTTGGACAGTACTATAATTCACCC. Encoded protein: CASSLGQYYNSP. The whole CDR3 protein is CASSLGQYYNSPLHF.

This clone was seen repeatedly, ten times or more. The read comes to an end 3 residues before the CDR3 does, leaving the germline J gene to fill in the end. The V and J genes are TRBV7-2 and TRBJ1-2; D is undetermined. The germline V and J ends were trimmed by 2 bases and 7 bases, with 11 bases remaining between them. This CDR3 region has 13 residues. Per germline, CDR1 SGHTA and CDR2 FQGNSA. CDR3 DNA, as far as it was read: TGTGCCAGCAGCTTAAAGTCCCGGGGTGGC. Protein: CASSLKSRGG. The entire CDR3 protein reads CASSLKSRGGYTF.

The table lists this clone with many counts. The junction does not match germline at one end; this may be a read error. The missing CDR3 end, 3 residues past where the read stops, is filled in from the germline J gene. Different DNA sequences within this sample yield the same CDR3. The rearrangement links TRBV7-7 to TRBJ2-7, with 8 bases that match TRBD2. The CDR3 has 13 amino acids. Per germline, CDR1 SSHAT and CDR2 FNYEAQ (reference sequence). CDR3 bases read: TGTGCTAGCAGTTACGGGACTAGCTACGAG. Translating gives CASSYGTSYE. In full, the CDR3 reads CASSYGTSYEQYF.

This clone was observed at least ten times. The read halts 3 residues ahead of the CDR3 end, with the missing end drawn from the germline J gene. V usage is TRBV12-3 or TRBV12-4 and J usage is TRBJ1-3; 11 bases align to TRBD1. V was clipped by 4 bases and J by 7 bases; unmatched bases: 9. CDR3 length: 16 residues. The sequenced CDR3 bases are TGTGCCAGCAGTTCGCACCCGGGACAGGGGGGGAACACC. Amino acids: CASSSHPGQGGNT. The full CDR3 protein is CASSSHPGQGGNTIYF.

Ten or more counts support this clone. The CDR3 is cut off 3 residues early in the read; its end comes from the germline J gene. The J gene is TRBJ1-1, the V gene TRBV30; weak D call: TRBD1 (5 bases). The V end was cut by 0 bases, the J end by 1 base, with 9 bases between. Looked up from germline, CDR1 is GTSNPN and CDR2 is SVGIG (reference sequence). The CDR3 covers 14 residues. The sequenced CDR3 bases are TGTGCCTGGAGTGTATCAGGGCGGAACACTGAA. Translated, it gives CAWSVSGRNTE. The complete CDR3 protein is CAWSVSGRNTEAFF.

This clone was observed at least ten times. The read ends 3 residues shy of where the CDR3 ends; the end is completed using the germline J gene. The chain carries TRBV5-6 and TRBJ1-2, with D possibly matching TRBD1 (5 bases). The CDR3 has 14 residues. V gave up 4 bases and J gave up 6 bases, with 16 bases separating them. The germline V gene has CDR1 SGHDT and CDR2 YYEEEE. Here the CDR3 reads CASSPPQGWNGYTF. CDR3 DNA (partial): TGTGCCAGCAGCCCCCCCCAGGGTTGGAATGGC.

On this clone itself: With the read ending 3 residues before the CDR3 end, the germline J gene is used to fill in that end. The chain couples TRBV25-1 to TRBJ2-3; D might be TRBD2 (6 bases). Between the trimmed V and J ends, which lost 1 base and 6 bases, there was a span of 17 bases. Germline V gene lookup returns CDR1 MGHDK and CDR2 SYGVNS. The CDR3 spans 16 residues. The CDR3: CASSEFGGSRVDTQYF. The CDR3 DNA, read in part, is TGTGCCAGCAGTGAATTCGGGGGTTCGCGAGTTGATACG.

In this sample, this clone turned up many times. Coverage ceases 3 residues before the CDR3 finishes, and the germline J gene fills in the end. The chain joins TRBV19 to TRBJ1-1; the match to TRBD1 covers 8 bases. Germline loops: CDR1 LNHDA, CDR2 SQIVND (reference sequence). The CDR3 length is 16 residues. The ends lost 4 bases at V and 1 base at J; junction bases unmatched: 8. The part of the CDR3 DNA that was read is TGTGCCAGTAGTAGGGCCTTGGACAGGGCGAACACTGAA. Its protein is CASSRALDRANTE. The complete CDR3 reads CASSRALDRANTEAFF.

In regard to this clone: The read ends 3 residues shy of where the CDR3 ends; the end is completed using the germline J gene. The chain recombines TRBV19 with TRBJ2-3, with TRBD2 identical over 9 bases. V gave up 5 bases and J gave up 4 bases; unmatched junction bases: 10. The CDR3 is 16 amino acids. CDR1 and CDR2 (germline): LNHDA, SQIVND (reference sequence). The CDR3 bases that were read are TGTGCCAGTAGTTGGCGAAGTAGCGGGAGCGCAGATACG. Its translation: CASSWRSSGSADT. The entire CDR3 reads CASSWRSSGSADTQYF.

In this sample, this clone turned up many times. The CDR3 extends 3 residues past the end of the read, so its final part is completed from the germline J gene. The chain links TRBV7-9 to TRBJ2-5; 10 bases match TRBD2. Germline trimming cut 5 bases from V and 7 bases from J; bases unmatched to any gene: 7. The CDR3 contains 14 residues. Germline CDR1 and CDR2: SEHNR and FQNEAQ (reference sequence). This chain's CDR3 is CASSPGTSVVTQYF. The DNA read from the CDR3 is TGTGCCAGCAGCCCCGGGACTAGCGTTGTGACC.

This clone was found many times. CDR3 sequence: CSAARLDRADTQYF. Partial CDR3 DNA: TGCAGTGCTGCGAGACTAGATCGGGCAGATACG. The chain carries TRBV20-1 and TRBJ2-3, with a possible D match to TRBD2 (6 bases). The read comes to an end 3 residues before the CDR3 does, leaving the germline J gene to fill in the end. V lost 5 bases and J 4 bases, leaving 16 bases between the germline ends. The length of the CDR3 is 14 residues. In germline, CDR1 is DFQATT, CDR2 SNEGSKA (reference sequence).